Listed below are T cell receptor beta chains from one sample, sequenced in a study of T cells in Graves' hyperthyroidism and ophthalmopathy. TCRdb re-called the multiplex PCR reads with MiXCR, one entry per CDR3 protein. The sample holds a few hundred thousand distinct CDR3 sequences, under 60% seen once. Sequenced input: peripheral blood or thyroid tissue (not recorded which). Source of these receptors: an adult woman with Graves' disease, either hyperthyroidism or ophthalmopathy (not recorded which). CDR3s include the opening cysteine and the closing phenylalanine or tryptophan. The order of the fields is J gene, V gene, D gene, CDR3 length, clone size, CDR3 protein, CDR3 DNA. A D gene is named only where the DNA matches it firmly. Clone size is stated in some rows and not others, as once, few, many or a class when expanded.

>TRBJ1-2|TRBV9|-|15|-
CASSVVGIPNYGYTF
TGTGCCAGCAGCGTAGTAGGCATCCCTAACTATGGCTACACCTTC
>TRBJ1-1|TRBV4-1|-|13|many
CASGFGVDTEAFF
TGCGCCAGCGGTTTCGGGGTGGACACTGAAGCTTTCTTT
>TRBJ1-5|TRBV10-3|TRBD1|14|-
CVISDRGDNQPQHF
TGTGTCATCAGTGACAGGGGAGACAATCAGCCCCAGCATTTT
>TRBJ2-6|TRBV15|-|13|-
CATSTDRANVLTF
TGTGCCACCAGCACAGACCGGGCCAACGTCCTGACTTTC
>TRBJ2-5|TRBV20-1|TRBD2|15|-
CSARDSSGAGETQYF
TGCAGTGCTAGAGATTCCAGCGGGGCCGGGGAGACCCAGTACTTC
>TRBJ2-2|TRBV29-1|-|13|-
CSVWRDNTGELFF
TGCAGCGTTTGGCGGGATAACACCGGGGAGCTGTTTTTT
>TRBJ1-3|TRBV15|-|12|once
CATSSPGNTIYF
TGTGCCACCAGCAGCCCAGGAAACACCATATATTTT
>TRBJ1-6|TRBV10-3|-|14|-
CASSYEGVRSPLHF
TGTGCCAGCAGTTACGAGGGAGTGCGGTCACCCCTCCACTTT
>TRBJ2-2|TRBV6-6|TRBD2|14|-
CASSDVAGVGELFF
TGTGCCAGCAGTGATGTAGCGGGAGTCGGGGAGCTGTTTTTT
>TRBJ2-5|TRBV29-1|-|12|many
CSVRWYWETQYF
TGCAGCGTTCGGTGGTACTGGGAGACCCAGTACTTC
>TRBJ1-4|TRBV12-3/TRBV12-4|-|15|many
CASSPGPATNEKLFF
TGTGCCAGCAGCCCTGGGCCTGCAACTAATGAAAAACTGTTTTTT
>TRBJ2-7|TRBV11-1|-|15|many
CASSLEQGRTYEQYF
TGTGCCAGCAGCCTAGAACAGGGGAGGACCTACGAGCAGTACTTC
>TRBJ2-7|TRBV19|TRBD1|15|-
CASSILRTGIGEQYF
TGTGCCAGTAGTATTCTCCGGACAGGGATTGGCGAGCAGTACTTC
>TRBJ1-1|TRBV7-2|-|11|-
CASSTRQQAFF
TGTGCCAGCAGCACCCGACAGCAAGCTTTCTTT
>TRBJ1-5|TRBV4-1|-|14|many
CASSVAARNQPQHF
TGCGCCAGCAGCGTGGCAGCTCGGAATCAGCCCCAGCATTTT
>TRBJ2-3|TRBV5-1|-|15|once
CASSLGRPSTDTQYF
TGCGCCAGCAGCCTAGGACGGCCTAGCACAGATACGCAGTATTTT
>TRBJ1-1|TRBV28|TRBD1|14|once
CASRWDRMPSEAFF
TGTGCCAGCAGATGGGACAGGATGCCCTCTGAAGCTTTCTTT
>TRBJ2-1|TRBV10-3|-|15|-
CAISEESDHYNEQFF
TGTGCCATCAGTGAGGAATCGGACCATTACAATGAGCAGTTCTTC
>TRBJ1-2|TRBV24-1|-|13|-
CATSDPGGQGYTF
TGTGCCACCAGTGATCCGGGAGGGCAGGGCTACACCTTC
>TRBJ2-3|TRBV7-6|TRBD2|15|few
CASSSLAGSPDTQYF
TGTGCCAGCAGCTCTCTAGCGGGTTCCCCAGATACGCAGTATTTT
>TRBJ1-1|TRBV10-2|-|13|few
CASSPVANSEAFF
TGCGCCAGCAGCCCTGTGGCTAACTCTGAAGCTTTCTTT
>TRBJ1-1|TRBV7-9|-|14|-
CASSLQVEVTEAFF
TGTGCCAGCAGCTTACAGGTTGAGGTCACTGAAGCTTTCTTT
>TRBJ1-5|TRBV30|-|14|-
CAWGWGSGNQPQHF
TGTGCCTGGGGGTGGGGCTCGGGCAATCAGCCCCAGCATTTT
>TRBJ2-1|TRBV20-1|TRBD2|13|-
CSAPNERGYEQFF
TGCAGTGCTCCCAACGAGCGGGGTTATGAGCAGTTCTTC
>TRBJ1-2|TRBV20-1|TRBD1|14|-
CSASPGTGGNGYTF
TGCAGTGCTAGCCCTGGGACAGGGGGTAATGGCTACACCTTC
>TRBJ1-3|TRBV12-3/TRBV12-4|-|14|-
CASSIRTAGNTIYF
TGTGCCAGCAGTATCCGGACTGCTGGAAACACCATATATTTT
>TRBJ1-4|TRBV2|TRBD1|13|-
CASKPTGGEKLFF
TGTGCCAGCAAGCCGACAGGGGGAGAAAAACTGTTTTTT
>TRBJ2-5|TRBV6-1|-|15|-
CASSQGWGMMETQYF
TGTGCCAGCAGTCAGGGTTGGGGGATGATGGAGACCCAGTACTTC
>TRBJ2-7|TRBV4-1|-|10|-
CASSQVGQYF
TGCGCCAGCAGCCAAGTGGGGCAGTACTTC
>TRBJ2-6|TRBV9|TRBD1|16|-
CASSATGGGGANVLTF
TGTGCCAGCAGCGCAACAGGGGGCGGTGGGGCCAACGTCCTGACTTTC
>TRBJ1-1|TRBV19|-|11|once
CAGRVGTEAFF
TGTGCCGGCAGGGTCGGCACTGAAGCTTTCTTT
>TRBJ2-6|TRBV7-9|TRBD1|18|-
CASSLPRQGSSGANVLTF
TGTGCCAGCAGCTTGCCCCGACAGGGGTCATCTGGGGCCAACGTCCTGACTTTC
>TRBJ2-7|TRBV12-3/TRBV12-4|TRBD2|14|-
CASSPRTSGHEQYF
TGTGCCAGCAGTCCAAGGACTAGCGGCCACGAGCAGTACTTC
>TRBJ2-7|TRBV11-2|-|13|-
CASSFAITYEQYF
TGTGCCAGCAGCTTCGCGATTACCTACGAGCAGTACTTC
>TRBJ1-2|TRBV7-8|TRBD1|16|-
CASSLAGQDLPYGYTF
TGTGCCAGCAGCTTAGCCGGACAGGACCTTCCCTATGGCTACACCTTC
>TRBJ1-2|TRBV27|-|11|-
CASWANYGYTF
TGTGCCAGCTGGGCGAACTATGGCTACACCTTC
>TRBJ2-7|TRBV20-1|TRBD2|14|many
CSARRTSGSYEQYF
TGCAGTGCTAGAAGGACTAGCGGCTCCTACGAGCAGTACTTC
>TRBJ1-1|TRBV29-1|TRBD1|13|few
CSGYRGYGTEAFF
TGCAGCGGTTACAGGGGGTATGGCACTGAAGCTTTCTTT
>TRBJ2-7|TRBV2|-|14|few
CALVNGRASYEQYF
TGTGCCTTAGTTAACGGGCGGGCCTCCTACGAGCAGTACTTC
>TRBJ1-2|TRBV10-2|-|14|-
CASSGSTEPYGYTF
TGCGCCAGCAGTGGGTCGACAGAACCCTATGGCTACACCTTC
>TRBJ2-7|TRBV12-3/TRBV12-4|TRBD1|15|many
CASSQRRDRTHEQYF
TGTGCCAGCAGCCAACGCCGGGACAGGACTCACGAGCAGTACTTC
>TRBJ1-1|TRBV2|-|13|medium-sized
CASVDDGNTEAFF
TGTGCCAGCGTGGACGACGGAAACACTGAAGCTTTCTTT
>TRBJ2-7|TRBV7-9|-|14|many
CASSARANTYEQYF
TGTGCCAGCAGCGCTAGAGCTAACACCTACGAGCAGTACTTC
>TRBJ2-2|TRBV10-3|TRBD2|16|-
CAISESSGSNTGELFF
TGTGCCATCAGTGAATCTAGCGGGAGCAACACCGGGGAGCTGTTTTTT
>TRBJ2-2|TRBV20-1|-|12|many
CIAAKRTGELFF
TGCATAGCAGCCAAGCGGACCGGGGAGCTGTTTTTT
>TRBJ1-2|TRBV10-3|-|11|-
CATWTDYGYTF
TGTGCCACATGGACAGACTATGGCTACACCTTC
>TRBJ1-5|TRBV10-2|-|11|many
CASGGNQPQHF
TGCGCCAGCGGGGGAAATCAGCCCCAGCATTTT
>TRBJ2-7|TRBV7-8|-|13|-
CASSRGDVYEQYF
TGTGCCAGCAGCCGCGGGGATGTCTACGAGCAGTACTTC
>TRBJ1-1|TRBV29-1|-|12|-
CSVESRNTEAFF
TGCAGCGTTGAATCAAGGAACACTGAAGCTTTCTTT
>TRBJ2-1|TRBV20-1|TRBD2|17|-
CSARTSVSGRGYNEQFF
TGCAGTGCTAGGACGAGCGTAAGCGGGAGGGGTTACAATGAGCAGTTCTTC
>TRBJ1-1|TRBV13|-|16|-
CASSLAGGTGDTEAFF
TGTGCCAGCAGCTTAGCGGGAGGAACCGGGGATACTGAAGCTTTCTTT
>TRBJ1-1|TRBV29-1|-|14|many
CSVEGGGRNTEAFF
TGCAGCGTGGAAGGGGGAGGGAGGAACACTGAAGCTTTCTTT
>TRBJ2-2|TRBV10-3|TRBD1|15|few
CAISEPKGAAGELFF
TGTGCCATCAGTGAGCCCAAGGGGGCGGCCGGGGAGCTGTTTTTT
>TRBJ2-2|TRBV15|-|17|many
CATSIRLSAIGTGELFF
TGTGCCACCAGCATTAGACTGAGCGCAATTGGCACCGGGGAGCTGTTTTTT
>TRBJ2-7|TRBV9|TRBD1|14|-
CASSVFDTGGEQYF
TGTGCCAGCAGCGTTTTCGACACAGGGGGCGAGCAGTACTTC
>TRBJ2-5|TRBV5-1|TRBD1|16|-
CASSPDVGQEQETQYF
TGCGCCAGCAGCCCCGACGTGGGACAGGAGCAAGAGACCCAGTACTTC
>TRBJ2-7|TRBV2|TRBD2|16|once
CAIGGAMTGRLAEQYF
TGTGCCATCGGGGGGGCGATGACGGGCAGACTAGCCGAGCAGTACTTC